This entry lists 32 T cell receptor beta chains sequenced from one sample in a study of shared clonotypes between healthy human individuals. The table came from immunoSEQ multiplex PCR; TCRdb's copy has only in-frame clones and leaves some out. The data show a few million clones, approximately 93% seen once. What was sequenced was naive CD4+ T cells from PBMCs. Subset: CD45RA+ positively selected. These receptors originate from a man between 18 and 29 years old in good health. Some clones in this sample may be carry-over from other donors' samples.

J is TRBJ2-3 and V is TRBV15; D is perhaps TRBD1 or TRBD2 (5 bases each). This CDR3 comprises 14 residues. Between the trimmed V and J ends, which lost 5 bases and 2 bases, there was a span of 11 bases. CDR1 is LNHNV, CDR2 YYDKDF, per germline (reference sequence). DNA of the CDR3: TGTGCCACCAGCGAGGGACCATTCACAGATACGCAGTATTTT. This encodes CATSEGPFTDTQYF.

A word on this clone: The sample carries other DNA sequences with the same CDR3. The CDR3 protein is CASSLTGGGQPQHF. CDR3 bases: TGTGCCAGCAGTTTGACAGGGGGGGGTCAGCCCCAGCATTTT. The V call is TRBV28, the J call TRBJ1-5; 9 bases match TRBD1. Germline CDR1 is MDHEN and CDR2 is SYDVKM. The CDR3 loop spans 14 amino acids. With V trimmed by 3 bases and J by 6 bases, 3 bases remained unmatched.

This chain uses TRBV18 with TRBJ2-5; possibly TRBD2 for D (5 bases). The CDR3 covers 17 residues. CDR1 is KGHSH, CDR2 LQKENI, per germline. V shed 3 bases and J shed 7 bases, with 24 bases lying between them. The CDR3: CASSPTAGAAELGTQYF. CDR3 DNA: TGTGCCAGCTCACCGACGGCAGGAGCGGCGGAGTTGGGGACCCAGTACTTC.

The table lists this clone with a count of one. The chain recombines TRBV15 with TRBJ2-7; the D gene is possibly TRBD2 (6 bases). The CDR3 is 14 amino acids. CDR1 and CDR2 from the germline V gene are LNHNV and YYDKDF (reference sequence). Deletions cut 8 bases from V and 2 bases from J, with 16 bases between. In DNA, the CDR3 is TGTGCCACCCGGGACGGAGGGCGCCCCTACGAGCAGTACTTC. Encoded protein: CATRDGGRPYEQYF.

This clone was observed a single time. Other DNA sequences of this sample code for an identical CDR3. The chain carries TRBV28 and TRBJ1-2; D remains unclear. This CDR3 region has 13 residues. Looked up from germline, CDR1 is MDHEN and CDR2 is SYDVKM. Trimming shortened V by 2 bases and J by 3 bases, and 7 bases separated the two germline ends. The CDR3 DNA is TGTGCCAGCAGTTTAAGTCTCGACTATGGCTACACCTTC. Protein: CASSLSLDYGYTF.

This chain's CDR3 is CASRGAGQPQHF. The CDR3, as DNA: TGTGCCAGCAGGGGGGCTGGGCAGCCCCAGCATTTT. The V gene is TRBV28, the J gene TRBJ1-5, with D possibly being TRBD1 (6 bases). With 6 bases removed from V and 7 bases from J, the gap between germline ends came to 10 bases. CDR1 MDHEN and CDR2 SYDVKM come from the germline V gene. This CDR3 contains 12 residues.

This clone appeared a single time. The conserved closing phenylalanine or tryptophan is absent in this CDR3, likely reflecting a read error. The gene calls are TRBV2 and TRBJ1-3, with D perhaps TRBD1 (5 bases). CDR1 and CDR2 from the germline V gene are SNHLY and FYNNEI. This CDR3 has 14 residues. V lost 7 bases to trimming and J lost 0 bases, with 10 bases between them. The DNA for the CDR3 is TGTGCCAGCACCCCTGGGGGCTCTGGAAACACCATATATCTT. Translating it yields CASTPGGSGNTIYL.

The V call is TRBV19, the J call TRBJ1-5; D perhaps matches TRBD1 (5 bases). Germline values: CDR1 LNHDA, CDR2 SQIVND (reference sequence). Deletions cut 6 bases from V and 1 base from J, with 10 bases between. This CDR3 region has 14 residues. The CDR3 sequence: CASRSGTSNQPQHF. The CDR3 nucleotides read TGTGCCAGTAGATCGGGGACGAGCAATCAGCCCCAGCATTTT.

The chain links TRBV6-5 to TRBJ1-3; tentative D call: TRBD1 (6 bases). CDR1 and CDR2 (germline): MNHEY, SVGAGI. CDR3 length equals 15 residues. Trimming took off 6 bases at V and 2 bases at J, with 14 bases between the two ends. DNA of the CDR3: TGTGCCAGCAGACCGGACAAGGGGGCTGGAAACACCATATATTTT. Its protein product is CASRPDKGAGNTIYF.

The chain couples TRBV28 to TRBJ1-3; weak D call: TRBD1 (6 bases). V lost 5 bases to trimming and J lost 0 bases, with 11 bases between them. The length of the CDR3 is 15 residues. CDR1 MDHEN and CDR2 SYDVKM come from the germline V gene. The CDR3 DNA reads TGTGCCAGCAGTGGGGGCGGCCACTCTGGAAACACCATATATTTT. It specifies CASSGGGHSGNTIYF.

The CDR3: CASSWGIDQETQYF. As DNA, the CDR3 is TGCGCCAGCAGCTGGGGTATAGACCAAGAGACCCAGTACTTC. The chain employs TRBV5-1 and TRBJ2-5; no clear D gene. Deletions cut 3 bases from V and 0 bases from J, with 9 bases between. Germline V lookup: CDR1 SGHRS, CDR2 YFSETQ. The CDR3 runs to 14 residues.

This clone was found once. V gene TRBV28 combines with J gene TRBJ2-2; D ambiguous. In germline, CDR1 is MDHEN, CDR2 SYDVKM. CDR3 length equals 16 residues. With 5 bases removed from V and 0 bases from J, the gap between germline ends came to 13 bases. The CDR3 reads CASSAQHRANTGELFF. CDR3 nucleotides: TGTGCCAGCAGTGCCCAGCATCGGGCGAACACCGGGGAGCTGTTTTTT.

The chain joins TRBV7-6 to TRBJ2-1; D is possibly TRBD1 or TRBD2 (8 bases each). Germline V lookup: CDR1 SGHVS, CDR2 FNYEAQ. The CDR3 sequence is 19 residues long. Trimming stripped 1 base from V and 4 bases from J, with 23 bases between. In nucleotides, the CDR3 is TGTGCCAGCAGCTTAGGACAGGGGACGGCGGGAGGCATTTACAATGAGCAGTTCTTC. Its protein product is CASSLGQGTAGGIYNEQFF.

The chain uses TRBV9 and TRBJ2-3; no reliable D call. Germline values: CDR1 SGDLS, CDR2 YYNGEE. The V and J ends lost 4 bases and 2 bases respectively, with 14 bases between them. The CDR3 loop spans 15 amino acids. This chain's CDR3 is CASSFHQVNTDTQYF. In nucleotides, the CDR3 is TGTGCCAGCAGCTTTCACCAGGTTAACACAGATACGCAGTATTTT. The full variable domain, rest sourced from reference TRBV9 and TRBJ2-3, is DSGVTQTPKHLITATGQRVTLRCSPRSGDLSVYWYQQSLDQGLQFLIQYYNGEERAKGNILERFSAQQFPDLHSELNLSSLELGDSALYFCASSFHQVNTDTQYFGPGTRLTVL.

This chain uses TRBV18 with TRBJ1-2, with D perhaps matching TRBD1 (6 bases). CDR1 and CDR2 from the germline V gene are KGHSH and LQKENI. There are 13 residues in the CDR3. V shed 6 bases and J shed 3 bases, with 11 bases lying between them. CDR3 sequence (DNA): TGTGCCAGCTCCGAGGACAGCTACTATGGCTACACCTTC. Translation gives CASSEDSYYGYTF.

The V gene is TRBV11-2, the J gene TRBJ2-3; 11 positions agree with TRBD1. The CDR3 length is 14 residues. J was trimmed by 11 bases and V by 5 bases; bases with no gene match: 9. Germline CDR1 reads SGHAT; CDR2 reads FQNNGV. CDR3 sequence: CASSPGTGGGEQYF. The CDR3, as DNA: TGTGCCAGCAGCCCAGGGACAGGGGGTGGGGAGCAGTATTTT.

As for this clone: This CDR3 is also generated by other DNA sequences in the sample. The chain recombines TRBV5-1 with TRBJ1-1, with 10 nucleotides matching TRBD1. J was trimmed by 5 bases and V by 2 bases; bases with no gene match: 3. Looked up from germline, CDR1 is SGHRS and CDR2 is YFSETQ. The CDR3 runs to 14 residues. The CDR3 DNA reads TGCGCCAGCAGCTTAGGACAGGGGGTGACTGAAGCTTTCTTT. Amino acid sequence: CASSLGQGVTEAFF. The full variable domain, with the rest looked up from reference TRBV5-1 and TRBJ1-1, is KAGVTQTPRYLIKTRGQQVTLSCSPISGHRSVSWYQQTPGQGLQFLFEYFSETQRNKGNFPGRFSGRQFSNSRSEMNVSTLELGDSALYLCASSLGQGVTEAFFGQGTRLTVV.

This rearrangement joins TRBV7-8 to TRBJ2-7; the D is unclear. Germline CDR1 SGHVS, CDR2 FQNEAQ. The CDR3 length is 14 residues. V shed 5 bases and J shed 4 bases, with 15 bases lying between them. The CDR3 loop is CASSQGPSRYEQYF. The CDR3 DNA reads TGTGCCAGCAGCCAAGGTCCCTCGAGGTACGAGCAGTACTTC.

On this clone itself: The identical CDR3 is also encoded by other nucleotide sequences in the sample. The V call is TRBV9, the J call TRBJ2-2; tentative D call: TRBD2 (7 bases). Germline CDR1 and CDR2: SGDLS and YYNGEE. The CDR3 loop spans 16 amino acids. The V end was cut by 0 bases, the J end by 2 bases, with 11 bases between. The CDR3 here is CASSVAGGPNTGELFF. The CDR3 region has the DNA TGTGCCAGCAGCGTAGCGGGGGGCCCCAACACCGGGGAGCTGTTTTTT.

A note on this clone: The sample contains more than one DNA sequence encoding this CDR3. The chain couples TRBV6-5 to TRBJ2-7; D may be TRBD2 (6 bases). The CDR3 length is 14 residues. CDR1 and CDR2 from the germline V gene are MNHEY and SVGAGI. V was clipped by 0 bases and J by 2 bases, with 8 bases between them. Here the CDR3 DNA reads TGTGCCAGCAGTTACTCGCGGGGAACCTACGAGCAGTACTTC. Translated, it gives CASSYSRGTYEQYF.

The CDR3 bases are TGTGCCAGCAGGCGAACGACTAGCGGAGCCGCCCAAGAGACCCAGTACTTC. Protein: CASRRTTSGAAQETQYF. This sequence joins TRBV7-8 and TRBJ2-5; 9 bases match TRBD2. V gave up 6 bases and J gave up 1 base; unmatched junction bases: 12. The CDR3 is made up of 17 amino acids. Germline CDR1 and CDR2: SGHVS and FQNEAQ.

The CDR3 spells CASKGLSGRQETQYF. DNA of the CDR3: TGTGCCAGCAAGGGACTGAGTGGGCGACAAGAGACCCAGTACTTC. The V and J genes are TRBV28 and TRBJ2-5, with D perhaps matching TRBD2 (6 bases). Germline lookup yields CDR1 MDHEN and CDR2 SYDVKM. CDR3 length equals 15 residues. V lost 7 bases, J lost 2 bases, and 17 bases lay in between. Using reference TRBV28 and TRBJ2-5 for the parts outside the CDR3, the full variable domain is DVKVTQSSRYLVKRTGEKVFLECVQDMDHENMFWYRQDPGLGLRLIYFSYDVKMKEKGDIPEGYSVSREKKERFSLILESASTNQTSMYLCASKGLSGRQETQYFGPGTRLLVL.

The chain couples TRBV5-1 to TRBJ2-4; D remains ambiguous. Trimming took off 2 bases at V and 0 bases at J, with 18 bases between the two ends. The CDR3 has 18 residues. Germline-derived CDR1 and CDR2 are SGHRS and YFSETQ. CDR3: CASSLLTGGTAAKNIQYF. CDR3 bases: TGCGCCAGCAGCTTACTGACGGGTGGAACTGCAGCCAAAAACATTCAGTACTTC.

This chain joins TRBV28 and TRBJ2-3; TRBD1 or TRBD2 may be the D gene (6 bases each). This CDR3 contains 16 residues. The V gene lost 5 bases and the J gene lost 6 bases, with 21 bases spanning the gap. Germline V gene lookup returns CDR1 MDHEN and CDR2 SYDVKM. The CDR3 region is CASSTPQGSGVDTQYF. The CDR3 DNA reads TGTGCCAGCAGTACGCCTCAGGGGTCGGGGGTGGATACGCAGTATTTT.

The rearrangement joins TRBV2 to TRBJ1-1; 9 bases map to TRBD1. CDR1 and CDR2 (germline): SNHLY, FYNNEI. CDR3 length: 14 residues. The J segment lost 7 bases and the V segment lost 4 bases, leaving 7 bases of the junction unmatched. The CDR3 DNA sequence: TGTGCCAGCAGTGCGCAACAGGGGGCGGGTGAAGCTTTCTTT. Its translation is CASSAQQGAGEAFF.

The sample holds one count of this clone. The chain couples TRBV4-2 to TRBJ2-3, with D possibly TRBD1 on 7 matching bases. CDR1 and CDR2 (germline): LGHNA, YNFKEQ. CDR3 size: 17 residues. V was clipped by 1 base and J by 0 bases, with 14 bases between them. The DNA for the CDR3 is TGTGCCAGCAGCCAAGCGCGGGACAGCGAAAGCACAGATACGCAGTATTTT. Protein product: CASSQARDSESTDTQYF.

As regards this clone: The identical CDR3 is also encoded by other nucleotide sequences in the sample. The chain joins TRBV5-6 to TRBJ2-6, with a possible D match to TRBD2 (6 bases). Trimming took 1 base from V and 2 from J, leaving 7 bases between them. The CDR3 spans 15 residues. Germline V lookup: CDR1 SGHDT, CDR2 YYEEEE. This CDR3 reads CASSLWGAGANVLTF. In nucleotides, the CDR3 is TGTGCCAGCAGCTTGTGGGGGGCTGGGGCCAACGTCCTGACTTTC.

The rearrangement joins TRBV18 to TRBJ1-1; D might be TRBD1 (5 bases). V was clipped by 0 bases and J by 1 base, with 9 bases between them. The CDR3 is 15 amino acids. Per germline, CDR1 KGHSH and CDR2 LQKENI. The chain's CDR3 is CASSPPDGQNTEAFF. DNA for the CDR3: TGTGCCAGCTCACCACCGGACGGACAGAACACTGAAGCTTTCTTT.

The chain links TRBV5-1 to TRBJ2-7; TRBD2 aligns across 10 bases. The CDR3 extends over 13 amino acids. Trimming cost V 7 bases and J 6 bases; bases outside gene matches: 7. CDR1 is SGHRS, CDR2 YFSETQ, per germline. The DNA for the CDR3 is TGCGCCAGCGGACGTACTAGCGGGACCGAGCAGTACTTC. Translation gives CASGRTSGTEQYF.

The chain links TRBV11-2 to TRBJ2-2, with D hard to call. The CDR3 length is 14 residues. The V end lost 4 bases, the J end lost 4 bases, and 10 bases lay between the germline ends. Germline values: CDR1 SGHAT, CDR2 FQNNGV. CDR3 residues: CASSSEQITGELFF. For the CDR3, the DNA is TGTGCCAGCAGCTCTGAACAGATCACCGGGGAGCTGTTTTTT. The variable domain in full, completed from reference TRBV11-2 and TRBJ2-2, reads EAGVAQSPRYKIIEKRQSVAFWCNPISGHATLYWYQQILGQGPKLLIQFQNNGVVDDSQLPKDRFSAERLKGVDSTLKIQPAKLEDSAVYLCASSSEQITGELFFGEGSRLTVL.

Concerning this clone: This CDR3 is also generated by other DNA sequences in the sample. The chain joins TRBV6-5 to TRBJ2-3, with D perhaps matching TRBD1 (5 bases). V lost 2 bases to trimming and J lost 0 bases, with 9 bases between them. Germline V gives CDR1 MNHEY, CDR2 SVGAGI. This CDR3 is 15 amino acids long. The CDR3 nucleotides read TGTGCCAGCAGTTACAGGGGCCCGAGCACAGATACGCAGTATTTT. Translating gives CASSYRGPSTDTQYF.

J is TRBJ2-3 and V is TRBV5-6; maybe TRBD2 (5 bases). This CDR3 is built from 14 residues. Deletions cut 10 bases from V and 2 bases from J, with 17 bases between. In germline, CDR1 is SGHDT, CDR2 YYEEEE. CDR3 sequence: CAGRTGPFTDTQYF. The DNA of the CDR3 is TGTGCCGGTAGGACTGGACCCTTCACAGATACGCAGTATTTT. The variable domain in full, completed from reference TRBV5-6 and TRBJ2-3, reads DAGVTQSPTHLIKTRGQQVTLRCSPKSGHDTVSWYQQALGQGPQFIFQYYEEEERQRGNFPDRFSGHQFPNYSSELNVNALLLGDSALYLCAGRTGPFTDTQYFGPGTRLTVL.